Below, 13 T cell receptor beta chains from the same sample are listed, as sequenced in a study of T cell changes during pregnancy in multiple sclerosis. Clones were read by immunoSEQ multiplex PCR, and TCRdb kept only the in-frame ones, dropping some. The repertoire includes roughly 110,000 clones, approximately 90% of them detected once, and roughly 0.78% sits in the top ten. The specimen comprised peripheral blood, sampled in the third trimester of pregnancy. All receptors come from a female donor in good health, enrolled as a control in a pregnancy study.

This clone appeared once. As DNA, the CDR3 is TGTGCCAGCTCAACCGGGACAGGGGGCTTTCCGGAGTACTTC. Its translation is CASSTGTGGFPEYF. The rearrangement links TRBV27 to TRBJ2-7; TRBD1 matches 12 bases. Germline loops: CDR1 MNHEY, CDR2 SMNVEV (reference sequence). Germline trimming cut 8 bases from V and 11 bases from J; bases unmatched to any gene: 13. This CDR3 comprises 14 residues.

V and J are TRBV10-3 and TRBJ2-5, with 9 bases matching TRBD1. This CDR3 comprises 15 residues. Germline values: CDR1 ENHRY, CDR2 SYGVKD. The junction had 8 bases not matched to a gene; V was cut back by 7 bases and J by 2 bases. CDR3 sequence reads: CAIKWDREDQETQYF. The CDR3, as DNA: TGTGCCATCAAGTGGGACAGGGAGGATCAAGAGACCCAGTACTTC.

This chain links TRBV5-1 with TRBJ2-3, with 7 bases that match TRBD1. The CDR3 loop spans 16 amino acids. CDR1 and CDR2 (germline): SGHRS, YFSETQ. Germline trimming cut 0 bases from V and 2 bases from J; bases unmatched to any gene: 6. This chain's CDR3 is CASSLVWTGLTDTQYF. The CDR3 DNA is TGCGCCAGCAGCTTGGTATGGACAGGCCTCACAGATACGCAGTATTTT. The full variable domain, in which reference TRBV5-1 and TRBJ2-3 provide the parts outside the CDR3, is KAGVTQTPRYLIKTRGQQVTLSCSPISGHRSVSWYQQTPGQGLQFLFEYFSETQRNKGNFPGRFSGRQFSNSRSEMNVSTLELGDSALYLCASSLVWTGLTDTQYFGPGTRLTVL.

The chain uses TRBV4-2 and TRBJ1-4, with D possibly matching TRBD1 (5 bases). V was clipped by 5 bases and J by 8 bases, with 18 bases between them. The CDR3 runs 15 residues. Germline V gene sequence: CDR1 LGHNA, CDR2 YNFKEQ. The CDR3 DNA reads as TGTGCCAGCAGCTTACCGACCGGAAGGGGAGAAAAACTGTTTTTT. Translation gives CASSLPTGRGEKLFF.

The chain recombines TRBV12-5 with TRBJ2-3, with 7 bases lining up with TRBD2. Germline CDR1 is LGHNT and CDR2 is FRNRAP. With 1 base clipped from V and 6 bases from J, the junction kept 10 bases outside the gene matches. The CDR3 runs 16 residues. DNA for the CDR3: TGTGCTAGTGGTTTGGCTAGCGGCGATCTTCGTGATACGCAGTATTTT. Translation gives CASGLASGDLRDTQYF. Full variable domain (rest looked up from reference TRBV12-5 and TRBJ2-3): DARVTQTPRHKVTEMGQEVTMRCQPILGHNTVFWYRQTMMQGLELLAYFRNRAPLDDSGMPKDRFSAEMPDATLATLKIQPSEPRDSAVYFCASGLASGDLRDTQYFGPGTRLTVL.

The CDR3 nucleotides are TGTGCCAGCAGTCACTCGGGGGGGGCTGGACAGCCCCAGCATTTT. Translating it yields CASSHSGGAGQPQHF. The gene calls are TRBV9 and TRBJ1-5; weak D call: TRBD1 (6 bases). V was cut by 5 bases and J by 7 bases, with 19 bases left in between. The CDR3 has 15 residues. Germline V gives CDR1 SGDLS, CDR2 YYNGEE.

This clone was observed once. This chain joins TRBV9 and TRBJ2-1; 9 nucleotides agree with TRBD1. Germline trimming cut 2 bases from V and 9 bases from J; bases unmatched to any gene: 6. The length of the CDR3 is 14 residues. Germline lookup yields CDR1 SGDLS and CDR2 YYNGEE. The CDR3 nucleotides are TGTGCCAGCAGCGTGGGGACAGGGATCGGTGAGCAGTTCTTC. Its translation: CASSVGTGIGEQFF. The whole variable domain, filled in from reference TRBV9 and TRBJ2-1, reads DSGVTQTPKHLITATGQRVTLRCSPRSGDLSVYWYQQSLDQGLQFLIQYYNGEERAKGNILERFSAQQFPDLHSELNLSSLELGDSALYFCASSVGTGIGEQFFGPGTRLTVL.

The CDR3, as DNA: TGTGCCAGCAGCGTAGGCGGAGGAGCGAACACTGAAGCTTTCTTT. It specifies CASSVGGGANTEAFF. The rearrangement joins TRBV9 to TRBJ1-1; D is undetermined. The CDR3 covers 15 residues. Per germline, CDR1 SGDLS and CDR2 YYNGEE. The V end lost 0 bases, the J end lost 1 base, and 10 bases lay between the germline ends.

The V gene is TRBV19, the J gene TRBJ2-2, with D maybe TRBD2 (5 bases). Trimming removed 5 bases from V and 3 bases from J, with 10 bases in between. In germline, CDR1 is LNHDA, CDR2 SQIVND (reference sequence). The CDR3 covers 14 residues. CDR3 sequence: CASSSPGDTGELFF. The CDR3 coding sequence is TGTGCCAGTAGTTCCCCCGGGGACACCGGGGAGCTGTTTTTT.

The J gene is TRBJ2-7, the V gene TRBV19; 11 bases agree with TRBD1. Trimming removed 6 bases from V and 2 bases from J; junction bases left unmatched: 6. Germline V gene data show CDR1 as LNHDA and CDR2 as SQIVND (reference sequence). CDR3 length: 15 amino acids. In DNA, the CDR3 is TGTGCCAGTAGGGATGGACAGGGGGCCACCTACGAGCAGTACTTC. This translates into CASRDGQGATYEQYF.

This chain connects TRBV2 to TRBJ2-2, with a tentative D call TRBD2 (6 bases). The germline V gene has CDR1 SNHLY and CDR2 FYNNEI. With 7 bases removed from V and 2 bases from J, the gap between germline ends came to 17 bases. There are 16 residues in the CDR3. The CDR3 loop reads CASKVAAGANTGELFF. DNA for the CDR3: TGTGCCAGCAAGGTCGCAGCGGGCGCAAACACCGGGGAGCTGTTTTTT.

CDR3 DNA: TGCGCCAGCAGCCAAATGCGGGGCGAGCAGTACTTC. Translation gives CASSQMRGEQYF. This chain links TRBV4-1 with TRBJ2-7; maybe TRBD2 (6 bases). Trimming pared 2 bases from V and 6 bases from J, leaving 8 bases between. Per germline, CDR1 MGHRA and CDR2 YSYEKL. The CDR3 consists of 12 residues.

This clone came up once. The V and J genes are TRBV28 and TRBJ1-5; possible D gene TRBD1, 6 bases. Per germline, CDR1 MDHEN and CDR2 SYDVKM. The CDR3 is made up of 13 amino acids. The germline V and J ends were trimmed by 5 bases and 6 bases, with 11 bases remaining between them. CDR3 protein: CASSDRRTQPQHF. In nucleotides, the CDR3 is TGTGCCAGCAGTGACAGGAGAACTCAGCCCCAGCATTTT.